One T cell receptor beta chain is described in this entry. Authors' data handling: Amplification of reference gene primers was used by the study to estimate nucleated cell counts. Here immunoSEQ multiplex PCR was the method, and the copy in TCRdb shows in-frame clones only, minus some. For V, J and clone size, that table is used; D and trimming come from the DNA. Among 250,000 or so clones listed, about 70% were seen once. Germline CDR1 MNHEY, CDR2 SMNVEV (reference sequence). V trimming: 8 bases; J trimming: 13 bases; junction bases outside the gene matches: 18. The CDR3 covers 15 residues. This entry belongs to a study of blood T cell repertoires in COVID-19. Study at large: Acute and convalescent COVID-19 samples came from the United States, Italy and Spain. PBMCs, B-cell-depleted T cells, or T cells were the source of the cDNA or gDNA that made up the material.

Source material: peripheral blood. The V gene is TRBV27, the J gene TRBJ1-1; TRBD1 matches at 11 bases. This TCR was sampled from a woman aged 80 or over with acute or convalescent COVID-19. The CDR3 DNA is TGTGCCAGCCTCCGGGACAGGGGGTTATCTATGAAGCTTTTCTTT. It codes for CASLRDRGLSMKLFF.